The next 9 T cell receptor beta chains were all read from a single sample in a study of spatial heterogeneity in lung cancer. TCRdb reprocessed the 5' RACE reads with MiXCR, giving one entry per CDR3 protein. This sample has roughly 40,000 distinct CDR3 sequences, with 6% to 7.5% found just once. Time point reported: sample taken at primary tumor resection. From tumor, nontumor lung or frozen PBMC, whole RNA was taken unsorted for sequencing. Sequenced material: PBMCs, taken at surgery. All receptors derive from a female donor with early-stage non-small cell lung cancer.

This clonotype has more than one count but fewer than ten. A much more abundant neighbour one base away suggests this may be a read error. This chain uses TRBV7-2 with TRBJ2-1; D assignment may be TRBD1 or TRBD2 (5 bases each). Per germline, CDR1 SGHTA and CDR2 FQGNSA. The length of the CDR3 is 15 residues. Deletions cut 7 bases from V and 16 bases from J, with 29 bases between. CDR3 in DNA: TGTGCCAGCAACATTAGCCGGGGCGGTGAGCTCTTTGAATTCTTC. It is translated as CASNISRGGELFEFF.

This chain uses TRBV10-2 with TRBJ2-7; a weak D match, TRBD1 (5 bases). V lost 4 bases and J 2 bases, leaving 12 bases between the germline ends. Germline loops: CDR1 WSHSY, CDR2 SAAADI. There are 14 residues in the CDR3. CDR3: CASSGQGLTYEQYF. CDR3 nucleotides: TGCGCCAGCAGTGGGCAGGGTCTAACCTACGAGCAGTACTTC.

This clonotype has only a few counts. Written as DNA, the CDR3 is TGTGCCTCACAGGAGGTGGCCGCCAAAAACATTCAGTACTTC. It specifies CASQEVAAKNIQYF. The chain carries TRBV6-2 or TRBV6-3 and TRBJ2-4; D possibly matches TRBD1 or TRBD2 (5 bases each). V gave up 11 bases and J gave up 1 base, with 15 bases separating them. Germline CDR1 MNHEY, CDR2 SVGEGT. The CDR3 extends over 14 amino acids.

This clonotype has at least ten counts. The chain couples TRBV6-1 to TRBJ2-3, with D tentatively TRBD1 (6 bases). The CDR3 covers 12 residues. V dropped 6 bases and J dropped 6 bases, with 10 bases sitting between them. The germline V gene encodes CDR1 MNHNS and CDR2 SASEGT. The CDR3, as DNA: TGTGCCAGCAGGGGGGCCCGGGATACGCAGTATTTT. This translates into CASRGARDTQYF.

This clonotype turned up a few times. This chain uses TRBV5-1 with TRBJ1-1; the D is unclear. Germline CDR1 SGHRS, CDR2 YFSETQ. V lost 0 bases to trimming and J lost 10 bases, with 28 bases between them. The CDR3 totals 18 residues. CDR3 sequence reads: CASSLGDVSRWVTKGAFF. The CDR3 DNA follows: TGCGCCAGCAGCTTGGGGGATGTCAGTCGATGGGTTACAAAGGGAGCTTTCTTT.

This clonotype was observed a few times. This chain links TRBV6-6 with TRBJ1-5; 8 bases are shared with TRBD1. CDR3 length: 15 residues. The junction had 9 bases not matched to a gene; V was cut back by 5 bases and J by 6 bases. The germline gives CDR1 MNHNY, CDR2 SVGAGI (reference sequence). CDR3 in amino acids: CASSATGGSGQPQHF. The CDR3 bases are TGTGCCAGCAGTGCCACAGGGGGTTCTGGTCAGCCCCAGCATTTT.

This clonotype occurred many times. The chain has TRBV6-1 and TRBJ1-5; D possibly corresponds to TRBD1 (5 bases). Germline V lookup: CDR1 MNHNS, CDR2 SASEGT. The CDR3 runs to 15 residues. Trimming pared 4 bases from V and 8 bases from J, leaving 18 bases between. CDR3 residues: CASSGTGTRVEPQHF. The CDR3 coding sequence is TGTGCCAGCAGTGGGACCGGGACCAGGGTTGAGCCCCAGCATTTT.

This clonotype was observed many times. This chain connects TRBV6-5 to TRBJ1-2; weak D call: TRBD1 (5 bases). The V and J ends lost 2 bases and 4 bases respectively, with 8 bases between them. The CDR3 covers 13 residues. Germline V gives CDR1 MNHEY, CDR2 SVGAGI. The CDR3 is CASSYRDGYGYTF. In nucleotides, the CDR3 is TGTGCCAGCAGTTACAGGGACGGCTATGGCTACACCTTC.

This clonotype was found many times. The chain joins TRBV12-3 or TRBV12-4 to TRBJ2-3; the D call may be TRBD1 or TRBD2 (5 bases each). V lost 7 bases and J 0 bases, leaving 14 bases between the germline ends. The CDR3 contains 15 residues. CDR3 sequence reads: CASTRGASSTDTQYF. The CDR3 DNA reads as TGTGCCAGCACGAGGGGTGCTTCTAGCACAGATACGCAGTATTTT.